A single sample is the source of the 25 T cell receptor beta chains below, sequenced in a study of T cells in Graves' hyperthyroidism and ophthalmopathy. Researchers took RNA transcripts and amplified the TCR beta CDR3 regions from them. The HTBI primer set was used in a first-round RT-PCR of the TCR CDR3. MiXCR, applied by TCRdb to the multiplex PCR reads, yields one record per CDR3 protein. The data contain about 250,000 distinct CDR3 sequences, 15% of them seen just once; the ten biggest clones take up about 30%. The specimen sequenced was blood. These TCRs come from a woman aged 45-65 years with Graves' hyperthyroidism that later progressed to Graves' ophthalmopathy.

Ten or more counts support this clonotype. This chain uses TRBV20-1 with TRBJ1-2, with D unclear. V lost 1 base and J lost 7, with 13 bases in between. The CDR3 has 13 residues. Per germline, CDR1 DFQATT and CDR2 SNEGSKA (reference sequence). CDR3 sequence: CSARADGATGYTF. CDR3 in DNA: TGCAGTGCTAGAGCGGACGGAGCGACTGGCTACACCTTC.

This clonotype was detected ten times or more. V is TRBV28 and J is TRBJ1-5; tentatively, D is TRBD1 (5 bases). Trimming took 6 bases from V and 4 from J, leaving 16 bases between them. The germline gives CDR1 MDHEN, CDR2 SYDVKM. The CDR3 extends over 15 amino acids. CDR3 DNA: TGTGCCAGCAGCCGGGGGACGGCAACAAATCAGCCCCAGCATTTT. It yields the protein CASSRGTATNQPQHF.

Turning to this clonotype: One end of the junction varies from germline; a read error may be responsible. The V and J genes are TRBV12-3 or TRBV12-4 and TRBJ1-3; D may be TRBD1 (5 bases). This CDR3 comprises 14 residues. The CDR3 sequence: CVSSPGQDWGTIYF. The CDR3 region has the DNA TGTGTCAGCAGTCCAGGGCAGGACTGGGGCACCATATATTTT.

The chain links TRBV18 to TRBJ1-1, with a weak D call TRBD1 (5 bases). CDR1 and CDR2 (germline): KGHSH, LQKENI. The V gene lost 4 bases and the J gene lost 3 bases, with 15 bases spanning the gap. This CDR3 is 15 amino acids long. CDR3 region: CASSRESGLDTEAFF. The CDR3 bases are TGTGCCAGCTCACGCGAGTCAGGGTTGGACACTGAAGCTTTCTTT.

This clonotype was observed at least ten times. The chain has TRBV28 and TRBJ1-2, with 10 bases matching TRBD1. Per the germline V gene, CDR1 is MDHEN and CDR2 is SYDVKM. This CDR3 has 15 amino acids. V gave up 3 bases and J gave up 4 bases; unmatched junction bases: 5. This CDR3 reads CASSFGTGDIYGYTF. In DNA form, the CDR3 reads TGTGCCAGCAGTTTCGGGACAGGGGATATCTATGGCTACACCTTC.

In this sample, this clonotype turned up many times. The chain employs TRBV7-6 and TRBJ2-1; D might be TRBD2 (5 bases). This CDR3 region has 17 residues. Trimming removed 5 bases from V and 5 bases from J, with 22 bases in between. In germline, CDR1 is SGHVS, CDR2 FNYEAQ. This chain's CDR3 is CASSHPKLARGHNEQFF. CDR3 sequence (DNA): TGTGCCAGCAGCCACCCGAAATTAGCTCGAGGGCACAATGAGCAGTTCTTC.

This clonotype came up many times. V is TRBV11-1 and J is TRBJ1-1, with TRBD1 identical over 9 bases. The germline V gene has CDR1 SGHAT and CDR2 FQDESV (reference sequence). Trimming at V came to 0 bases and at J to 0 bases, leaving 5 bases not matched to a gene. CDR3 length equals 17 residues. The CDR3 loop is CASSLARTGAMNTEAFF. The CDR3 nucleotides are TGTGCCAGCAGCTTAGCGCGGACAGGGGCTATGAACACTGAAGCTTTCTTT.

This clonotype was counted a few times. The genes are TRBV30 and TRBJ1-2; 9 nucleotides agree with TRBD1. V dropped 3 bases and J dropped 6; count of bases not matched to a gene: 2. The CDR3 covers 12 residues. Germline loops: CDR1 GTSNPN, CDR2 SVGIG (reference sequence). CDR3 amino acids: CAWSGTGHGYTF. The CDR3 DNA follows: TGTGCCTGGAGCGGGACAGGGCATGGCTACACCTTC.

There are many counts of this clonotype. V usage is TRBV5-1 and J usage is TRBJ2-1; 7 nucleotides match TRBD2. This CDR3 has 16 residues. Germline loops: CDR1 SGHRS, CDR2 YFSETQ. The trim removed 4 bases at V and 0 bases at J, leaving 7 bases unmatched. The CDR3 sequence is CASSRQLASSYNEQFF. In nucleotides, the CDR3 is TGCGCCAGCAGCCGGCAACTAGCGTCCTCCTACAATGAGCAGTTCTTC.

This clonotype was counted at least ten times. The V gene is TRBV3-1, the J gene TRBJ2-7, with 7 bases matching TRBD2. The CDR3 is 14 residues long. From germline, CDR1 is LGHDT and CDR2 YNNKEL (reference sequence). V dropped 5 bases and J dropped 0; count of bases not matched to a gene: 4. CDR3 in amino acids: CASSSRESSYEQYF. The CDR3 nucleotides are TGTGCCAGCAGCTCGCGGGAGAGCTCCTACGAGCAGTACTTC.

At least ten counts were recorded for this clonotype. The chain employs TRBV2 and TRBJ2-1; maybe TRBD1 (5 bases). The CDR3 has 12 amino acids. From germline, CDR1 is SNHLY and CDR2 FYNNEI. Trimming left V 7 bases short and J 8 bases short, with 12 bases between. CDR3 sequence: CASIRGGHEQFF. Written as DNA, the CDR3 is TGTGCCAGCATTAGGGGCGGACATGAGCAGTTCTTC. The full variable domain, with the rest looked up from reference TRBV2 and TRBJ2-1, is EPEVTQTPSHQVTQMGQEVILRCVPISNHLYFYWYRQILGQKVEFLVSFYNNEISEKSEIFDDQFSVERPDGSNFTLKIRSTKLEDSAMYFCASIRGGHEQFFGPGTRLTVL.

In its sample, this clonotype was seen many times. V is TRBV18 and J is TRBJ2-7, with TRBD2 as a possible D gene (5 bases). Germline CDR1 KGHSH, CDR2 LQKENI. Between the trimmed V and J ends, which lost 1 base and 3 bases, there was a span of 10 bases. The CDR3 runs to 14 residues. CDR3 region: CASSPRMSGYEQYF. The CDR3 nucleotides are TGTGCCAGCTCACCACGGATGAGCGGCTACGAGCAGTACTTC.

This clonotype was picked up many times. The rearrangement joins TRBV2 to TRBJ2-5; unclear D gene. The V end was cut by 6 bases, the J end by 3 bases, with 8 bases between. This CDR3 is 12 amino acids long. The germline gives CDR1 SNHLY, CDR2 FYNNEI. Here the CDR3 DNA reads TGTGCCAGCAGCGAGCAGGAAGAGACCCAGTACTTC. Its protein is CASSEQEETQYF.

This clonotype showed up many times. The chain has TRBV15 and TRBJ2-3, with D possibly being TRBD1 (6 bases). The CDR3 spans 15 residues. V was shortened by 0 bases and J by 0 bases, with 7 bases between the two germline ends. CDR1 LNHNV and CDR2 YYDKDF come from the germline V gene (reference sequence). The CDR3 loop reads CATSRERGSTDTQYF. The DNA for the CDR3 is TGTGCCACCAGCAGAGAGAGGGGGAGCACAGATACGCAGTATTTT.

This clonotype was seen repeatedly, ten times or more. V and J are TRBV5-1 and TRBJ2-7; D uncertain. Trimming took 1 base from V and 3 from J, leaving 11 bases between them. Germline V gene data show CDR1 as SGHRS and CDR2 as YFSETQ. This CDR3 is built from 14 residues. CDR3: CASSLYRADYEQYF. DNA of the CDR3: TGCGCCAGCAGCTTGTATCGGGCAGACTACGAGCAGTACTTC. Using reference TRBV5-1 and TRBJ2-7 for the parts outside the CDR3, the full variable domain is KAGVTQTPRYLIKTRGQQVTLSCSPISGHRSVSWYQQTPGQGLQFLFEYFSETQRNKGNFPGRFSGRQFSNSRSEMNVSTLELGDSALYLCASSLYRADYEQYFGPGTRLTVT.

This clonotype was picked up many times. This chain's CDR3 is CSARDPGLAGETQYF. The CDR3 DNA sequence: TGCAGTGCTAGAGATCCGGGACTAGCGGGAGAGACCCAGTACTTC. The genes are TRBV20-1 and TRBJ2-5; the match to TRBD2 covers 12 bases. Germline values: CDR1 DFQATT, CDR2 SNEGSKA (reference sequence). This CDR3 spans 15 amino acids. Germline trimming cut 0 bases from V and 4 bases from J; bases unmatched to any gene: 3.

The genes are TRBV10-2 and TRBJ2-5; 7 nucleotides match TRBD2. V lost 4 bases, J lost 1 base, and 6 bases stayed unmatched. This CDR3 region has 15 residues. Germline-derived CDR1 and CDR2 are WSHSY and SAAADI. The DNA of the CDR3 is TGCGCCAGCAGTGTCCCTTCTAGCGGCCAAGAGACCCAGTACTTC. Protein product: CASSVPSSGQETQYF.

This clonotype showed up many times. V usage is TRBV12-3 or TRBV12-4 and J usage is TRBJ2-5; D may be TRBD1 (6 bases). V lost 4 bases and J 5 bases, leaving 11 bases between the germline ends. This CDR3 spans 13 amino acids. CDR3 region: CASSSTGSETQYF. In nucleotides, the CDR3 is TGTGCCAGCAGTTCGACAGGTTCCGAGACCCAGTACTTC.

This clonotype occurred many times. This rearrangement joins TRBV7-9 to TRBJ2-1; 10 bases are shared with TRBD1. CDR1 is SEHNR and CDR2 is FQNEAQ in the germline V gene (reference sequence). The junction had 5 bases not matched to a gene; V was cut back by 8 bases and J by 7 bases. This CDR3 is built from 13 residues. CDR3 coding DNA: TGTGCCAGCCTCCGGACAGGGGGTAATGAGCAGTTCTTC. It translates to CASLRTGGNEQFF. Complete variable domain (other parts from reference TRBV7-9 and TRBJ2-1): DTGVSQNPRHKITKRGQNVTFRCDPISEHNRLYWYRQTLGQGPEFLTYFQNEAQLEKSRLLSDRFSAERPKGSFSTLEIQRTEQGDSAMYLCASLRTGGNEQFFGPGTRLTVL.

Comment on this clonotype: A single base separates this from a much larger clone, so it may be a read error. V gene TRBV2 combines with J gene TRBJ1-3; 8 bases align to TRBD1. Germline CDR1 is SNHLY and CDR2 is FYNNEI. The CDR3 contains 14 residues. Trimming took 8 bases from V and 2 from J; bases not matched to a gene: 5. The CDR3, as DNA: TGTGCCAGCGGGACAGGATCGCCTGGAAACACCATATATTTT. It translates to CASGTGSPGNTIYF.

This sequence joins TRBV20-1 and TRBJ1-1, with D perhaps matching TRBD1 (6 bases). The germline V gene has CDR1 DFQATT and CDR2 SNEGSKA (reference sequence). The CDR3 is made up of 14 amino acids. Trimming pared 0 bases from V and 5 bases from J, leaving 13 bases between. The CDR3 DNA follows: TGCAGTGCTAGAGAGGGGACAATAGGGACTGAAGCTTTCTTT. This translates into CSAREGTIGTEAFF.

The sample holds many counts of this clonotype. The chain links TRBV5-1 to TRBJ2-5; 9 bases line up with TRBD1. V shed 6 bases, J shed 1 base, and the junction held 4 bases outside the gene matches. This CDR3 has 14 amino acids. CDR1 and CDR2 from the germline V gene are SGHRS and YFSETQ. CDR3 in amino acids: CASTEQGAQETQYF. The CDR3 nucleotides read TGCGCCAGCACAGAACAGGGGGCCCAAGAGACCCAGTACTTC.

This clonotype occurred many times. The chain combines TRBV27 with TRBJ2-1; 9 bases match TRBD2. Germline CDR1 MNHEY, CDR2 SMNVEV (reference sequence). The trim removed 7 bases at V and 7 bases at J, leaving 11 bases unmatched. CDR3 length: 15 amino acids. CDR3 protein: CASTKVAGAVNEQFF. The CDR3 DNA follows: TGTGCCAGCACCAAGGTAGCGGGAGCAGTTAATGAGCAGTTCTTC.

This clonotype was recorded at least ten times. The V and J genes are TRBV7-9 and TRBJ2-7; 8 nucleotides match TRBD1. Germline V gene data show CDR1 as SEHNR and CDR2 as FQNEAQ (reference sequence). The CDR3 consists of 14 residues. Trimming removed 5 bases from V and 6 bases from J; junction bases left unmatched: 9. The CDR3 protein is CASSPDRGATEQYF. CDR3 coding DNA: TGTGCCAGCAGCCCAGACAGGGGTGCGACCGAGCAGTACTTC.

At least ten counts were recorded for this clonotype. V and J are TRBV5-1 and TRBJ2-7; the match to TRBD2 covers 7 bases. This CDR3 is built from 15 residues. In germline, CDR1 is SGHRS, CDR2 YFSETQ. The V and J ends lost 4 bases and 0 bases, in that order; junction bases with no gene match: 7. The CDR3 sequence is CASSPTSGNSYEQYF. The CDR3 DNA follows: TGCGCCAGCAGCCCAACAAGCGGGAACTCCTACGAGCAGTACTTC.